This entry describes one T cell receptor beta chain. No antigen is known for it. TCRdb re-called the 5' RACE reads and gives one entry per CDR3 protein, without DNA. The listing records over 200,000 distinct CDR3 sequences. This entry is derived from a study of T cells expressing NK-cell markers. Across the whole study: Sorted CD3+CD56+NKG2C+, CD3+CD56+NKG2C- and CD3+CD56-NKG2C+ T-cell subsets were beta-chain profiled. There were seven HCMV-seropositive donors and one seronegative donor among the eight sequenced. Study-wide points: It is unclear if expanded NKG2C-expressing clones target HCMV antigens. The CD3+CD56-NKG2C+ fraction was also led by these clonotypes in four donors.

There are 13 residues in the CDR3. CDR1 is MNHEY, CDR2 SVGEGT, per germline. V usage is TRBV6-2 or TRBV6-3 and J usage is TRBJ1-2; the TCRdb D gene call, TRBD1, has no DNA to confirm it. The sequence came from a man between 18 and 35 years old in good health. Input material: blood T cells: a sorted CD56 or NKG2C T cell subset, CD4+ or CD8+ T cells, or bulk PBMC T cells (not recorded which). CDR3 loop: CASYWTGGYGYTF.